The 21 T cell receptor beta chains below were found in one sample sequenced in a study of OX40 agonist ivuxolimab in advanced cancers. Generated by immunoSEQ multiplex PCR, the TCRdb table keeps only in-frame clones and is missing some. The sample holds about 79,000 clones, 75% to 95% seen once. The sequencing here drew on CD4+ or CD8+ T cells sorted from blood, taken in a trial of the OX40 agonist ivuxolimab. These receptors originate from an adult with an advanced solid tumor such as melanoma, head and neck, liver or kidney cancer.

The CDR3 loop is CASSEGLNQPQHF. The CDR3 nucleotides are TGTGCCAGCAGTGAAGGTCTCAATCAGCCCCAGCATTTT. The chain recombines TRBV2 with TRBJ1-5, with no clear D. CDR1 and CDR2 from the germline V gene are SNHLY and FYNNEI. Trimming took off 1 base at V and 3 bases at J, with 4 bases between the two ends. CDR3 length: 13 residues.

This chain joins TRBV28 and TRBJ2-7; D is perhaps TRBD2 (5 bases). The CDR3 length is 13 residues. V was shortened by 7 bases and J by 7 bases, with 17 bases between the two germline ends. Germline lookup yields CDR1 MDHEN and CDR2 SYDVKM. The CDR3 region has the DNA TGTGCCAGCACCCGGGAAGAACCTTGGGAGCAGTACTTC. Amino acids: CASTREEPWEQYF.

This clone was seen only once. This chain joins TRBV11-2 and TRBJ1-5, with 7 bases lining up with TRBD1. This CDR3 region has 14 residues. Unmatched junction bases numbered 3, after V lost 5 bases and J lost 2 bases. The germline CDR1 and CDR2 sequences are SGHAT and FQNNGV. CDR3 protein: CASSPQGGNQPQHF. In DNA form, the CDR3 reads TGTGCCAGCAGCCCGCAGGGGGGCAATCAGCCCCAGCATTTT. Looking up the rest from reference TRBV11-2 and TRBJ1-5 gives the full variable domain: EAGVAQSPRYKIIEKRQSVAFWCNPISGHATLYWYQQILGQGPKLLIQFQNNGVVDDSQLPKDRFSAERLKGVDSTLKIQPAKLEDSAVYLCASSPQGGNQPQHFGDGTRLSIL.

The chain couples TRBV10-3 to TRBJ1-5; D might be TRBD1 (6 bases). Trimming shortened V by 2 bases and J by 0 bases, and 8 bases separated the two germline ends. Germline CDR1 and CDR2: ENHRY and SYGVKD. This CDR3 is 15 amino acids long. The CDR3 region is CAISEGQSSNQPQHF. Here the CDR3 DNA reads TGTGCCATCAGTGAGGGACAGAGTAGCAATCAGCCCCAGCATTTT.

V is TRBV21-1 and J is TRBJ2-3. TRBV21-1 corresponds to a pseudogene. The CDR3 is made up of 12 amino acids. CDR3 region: CASSKGPDTQYF. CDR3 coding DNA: TGTGCCAGCAGCAAAGGACCAGATACGCAGTATTTT.

In nucleotides, the CDR3 is TGCGCCAGCAGAGAACAGGGCAATGAGCAGTTCTTC. Residues: CASREQGNEQFF. V usage is TRBV5-1 and J usage is TRBJ2-1; possible D gene TRBD1, 6 bases. In germline, CDR1 is SGHRS, CDR2 YFSETQ. This CDR3 region has 12 residues. V shed 5 bases and J shed 6 bases, with 9 bases lying between them.

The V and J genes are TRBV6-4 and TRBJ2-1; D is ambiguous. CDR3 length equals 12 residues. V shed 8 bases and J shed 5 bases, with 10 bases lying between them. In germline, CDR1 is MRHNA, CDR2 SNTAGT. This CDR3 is CASRSANNEQFF. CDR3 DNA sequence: TGTGCCAGCCGGAGCGCGAACAATGAGCAGTTCTTC.

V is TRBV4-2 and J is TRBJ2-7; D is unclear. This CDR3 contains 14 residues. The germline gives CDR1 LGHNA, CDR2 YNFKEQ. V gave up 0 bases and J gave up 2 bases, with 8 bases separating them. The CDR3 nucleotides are TGTGCCAGCAGCCAAGATAGGAGTACCTACGAGCAGTACTTC. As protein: CASSQDRSTYEQYF.

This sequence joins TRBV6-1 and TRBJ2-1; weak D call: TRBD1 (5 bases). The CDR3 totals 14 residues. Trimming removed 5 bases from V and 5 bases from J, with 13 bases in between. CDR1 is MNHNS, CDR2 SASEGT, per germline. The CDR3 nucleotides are TGTGCCAGCAGTTATGATCAGGGCCACAATGAGCAGTTCTTC. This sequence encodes CASSYDQGHNEQFF.

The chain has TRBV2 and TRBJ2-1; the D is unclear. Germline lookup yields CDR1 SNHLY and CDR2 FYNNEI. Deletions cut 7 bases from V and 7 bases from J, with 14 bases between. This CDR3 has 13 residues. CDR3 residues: CASNKGSWNEQFF. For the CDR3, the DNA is TGTGCCAGCAATAAGGGCTCGTGGAATGAGCAGTTCTTC.

CDR3 sequence: CASSRDVNYEQYF. CDR3 DNA sequence: TGTGCCAGCTCGAGGGACGTAAACTACGAGCAGTACTTC. J is TRBJ2-7 and V is TRBV18; D could derive from TRBD1 or TRBD2 (5 bases each). The V and J ends lost 6 bases and 3 bases respectively, with 12 bases between them. Per germline, CDR1 KGHSH and CDR2 LQKENI. CDR3 length: 13 residues.

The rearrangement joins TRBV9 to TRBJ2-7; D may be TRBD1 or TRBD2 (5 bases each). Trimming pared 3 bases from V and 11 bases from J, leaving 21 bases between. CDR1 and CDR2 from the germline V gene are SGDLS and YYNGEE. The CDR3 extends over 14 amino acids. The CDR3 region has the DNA TGTGCCAGCAGCGCCGCTGGGCAGGGTGGACTCGAGTACTTC. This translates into CASSAAGQGGLEYF.

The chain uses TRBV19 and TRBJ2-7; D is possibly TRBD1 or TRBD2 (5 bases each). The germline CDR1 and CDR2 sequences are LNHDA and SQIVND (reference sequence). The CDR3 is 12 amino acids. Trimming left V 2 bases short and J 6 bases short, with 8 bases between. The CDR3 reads CASSIWGSEQYF. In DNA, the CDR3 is TGTGCCAGTAGTATATGGGGGTCCGAGCAGTACTTC.

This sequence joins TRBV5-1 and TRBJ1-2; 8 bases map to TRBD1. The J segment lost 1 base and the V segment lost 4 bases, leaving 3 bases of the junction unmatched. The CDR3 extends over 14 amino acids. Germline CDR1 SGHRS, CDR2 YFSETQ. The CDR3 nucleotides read TGCGCCAGCAGCACCGGACAGGGTAACTATGGCTACACCTTC. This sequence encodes CASSTGQGNYGYTF. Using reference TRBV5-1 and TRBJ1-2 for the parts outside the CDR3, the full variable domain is KAGVTQTPRYLIKTRGQQVTLSCSPISGHRSVSWYQQTPGQGLQFLFEYFSETQRNKGNFPGRFSGRQFSNSRSEMNVSTLELGDSALYLCASSTGQGNYGYTFGSGTRLTVV.

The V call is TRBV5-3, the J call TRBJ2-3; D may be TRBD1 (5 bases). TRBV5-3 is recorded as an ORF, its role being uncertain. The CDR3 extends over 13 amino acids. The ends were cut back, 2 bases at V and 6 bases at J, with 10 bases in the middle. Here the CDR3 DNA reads TGTGCCAGAAGCTTATGGGGCCGGGATACGCAGTATTTT. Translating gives CARSLWGRDTQYF.

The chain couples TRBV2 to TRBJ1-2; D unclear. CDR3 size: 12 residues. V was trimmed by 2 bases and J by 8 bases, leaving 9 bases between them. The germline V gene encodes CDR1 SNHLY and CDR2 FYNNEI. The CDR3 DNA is TGTGCCAGCAGTGAACAAGGGAGCGGCTACACCTTC. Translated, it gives CASSEQGSGYTF.

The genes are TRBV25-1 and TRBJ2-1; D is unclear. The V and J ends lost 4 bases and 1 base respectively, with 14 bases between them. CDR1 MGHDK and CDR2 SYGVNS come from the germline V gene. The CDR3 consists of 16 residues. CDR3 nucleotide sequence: TGTGCCAGCAGTGCTCCGACGGGCGGTTCCTACAATGAGCAGTTCTTC. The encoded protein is CASSAPTGGSYNEQFF.

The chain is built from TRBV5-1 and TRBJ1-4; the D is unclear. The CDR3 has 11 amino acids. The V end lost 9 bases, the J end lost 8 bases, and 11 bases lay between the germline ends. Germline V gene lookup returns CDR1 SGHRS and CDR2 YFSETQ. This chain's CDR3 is CATDKREKLFF. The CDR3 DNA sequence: TGCGCCACCGACAAGAGGGAAAAACTGTTTTTT.

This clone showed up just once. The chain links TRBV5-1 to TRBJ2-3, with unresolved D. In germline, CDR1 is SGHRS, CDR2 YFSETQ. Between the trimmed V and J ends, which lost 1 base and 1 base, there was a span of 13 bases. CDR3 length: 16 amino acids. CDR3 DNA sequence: TGCGCCAGCAGCTTGTTGTACGATATAGGCACAGATACGCAGTATTTT. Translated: CASSLLYDIGTDTQYF.

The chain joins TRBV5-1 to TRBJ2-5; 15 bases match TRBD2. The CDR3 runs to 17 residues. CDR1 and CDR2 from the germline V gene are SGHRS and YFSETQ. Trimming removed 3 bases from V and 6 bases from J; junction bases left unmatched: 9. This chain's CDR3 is CASSSPGLAGGSQTQYF. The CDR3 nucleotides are TGCGCCAGCAGCTCTCCGGGACTAGCGGGAGGTTCGCAGACCCAGTACTTC.

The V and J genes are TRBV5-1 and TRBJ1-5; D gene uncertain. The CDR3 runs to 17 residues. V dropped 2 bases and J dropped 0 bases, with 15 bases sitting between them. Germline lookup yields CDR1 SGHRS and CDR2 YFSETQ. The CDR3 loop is CASSLKQNYYSNQPQHF. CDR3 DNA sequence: TGCGCCAGCAGCTTAAAGCAGAATTATTATAGCAATCAGCCCCAGCATTTT. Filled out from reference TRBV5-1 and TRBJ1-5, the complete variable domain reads KAGVTQTPRYLIKTRGQQVTLSCSPISGHRSVSWYQQTPGQGLQFLFEYFSETQRNKGNFPGRFSGRQFSNSRSEMNVSTLELGDSALYLCASSLKQNYYSNQPQHFGDGTRLSIL.